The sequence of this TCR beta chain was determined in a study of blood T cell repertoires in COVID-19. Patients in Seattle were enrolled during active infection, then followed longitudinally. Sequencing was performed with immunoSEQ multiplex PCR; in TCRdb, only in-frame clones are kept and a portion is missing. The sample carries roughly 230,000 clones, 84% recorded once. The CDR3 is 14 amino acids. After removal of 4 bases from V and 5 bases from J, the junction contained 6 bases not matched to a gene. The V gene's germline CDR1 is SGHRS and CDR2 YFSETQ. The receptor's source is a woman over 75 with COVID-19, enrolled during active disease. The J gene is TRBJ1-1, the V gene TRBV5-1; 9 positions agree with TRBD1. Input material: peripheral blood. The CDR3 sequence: CASSGGTGKTEAFF. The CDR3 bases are TGCGCCAGCAGCGGGGGGACAGGGAAGACTGAAGCTTTCTTT.